A selection of T cell receptor beta chains follows, all from one sample in a study of graft-versus-host responses after intestinal transplantation. Using immunoSEQ multiplex PCR, the repertoire was profiled, and TCRdb retains in-frame clones only, with some absent. The sample has thousands of clones, roughly two thirds seen once. The source material was PBMCs, sampled less than 550 days after intestinal transplant. All receptors come from a human patient who received an intestinal transplant, so some T cells may come from the graft donor. Each CDR3 is given without its conserved first and last residue. The order of the fields is V gene, CDR3 protein.

>TRBV7-2
ASSLFRASTDTQY
>TRBV19
ASSTFGGDEQY
>TRBV7-2
ASSIGLVTDTQY
>TRBV5-4
ASSLDLAGGQYNEQF
>TRBV11-2
ASSLIEAGELF
>TRBV6-1
ASGKRDGNTEAF
>TRBV7-2
ASSLDIGGSPLH
>TRBV7-8
VSSLLGLGPANAKPF
>TRBV11-3
ASSLGDTQY
>TRBV2
ASRSNYGYT
>TRBV7-9
ASSQDGEKAF
>TRBV6-6
ASSYSTQLYGYT
>TRBV6-4
ASSEGTDTQY
>TRBV11-3
ASSSYEQY
>TRBV14
ASSQESGGTEAF
>TRBV5-1
ASSLVGLAANTQY
>TRBV7-2
ASSSQTGWGNTIY
>TRBV6-1
ASSEVGGGATDTQY
>TRBV6-6
ATLSGYEQY
>TRBV6-5
ASGLGLYGYT
>TRBV9
ASSVVNYGYT
>TRBV2
ASTVDGLAETQETQY
>TRBV11-2
ASSRLSYEQY
>TRBV19
ASSRDREPYEQY
>TRBV5-5
ASSPDIHNEQL
>TRBV4-3
ASSQSYGDSTYEQY
>TRBV11-2
ASRITPGPLWNEQF
>TRBV7-1
ASSPPGDRGWGQY
>TRBV5-6
ASSLIAPQWSAPA
>TRBV6-4
ASSDFTGGAGELF
>TRBV6-5
ASSPPGDRGYEQF
>TRBV6-4
ASSPDRDGGANVLT
>TRBV6-4
ASSPSGGATDTQY
>TRBV18
ASSCFTDILQSRANVLT
>TRBV18
ASSPPFDRNYGYT
>TRBV6-6
ASSPGQVYVQY
>TRBV12-5
SSGPAEYTQY
>TRBV9
ASSVDPGQGAGGYT
>TRBV7-2
ASSLRGLDYEQY
>TRBV6-1
ASSEGDSSYEQY
>TRBV6-8
ASSYAGYEQY
>TRBV27
ASSPNQGAGTGELF
>TRBV6-5
ASSPLTRGYEQY
>TRBV6-5
ASSYGTKGEKLF
>TRBV10-1
ASSKRTGSRKTYGYT
>TRBV27
ASSLSWWTGNNIY
>TRBV7-3
ASSLGQGHTDTQY
>TRBV4-3
ASSQDERGGSHNEQF
>TRBV6-1
ASGASGANVLT
>TRBV4-3
ASSQDRALAGKDTQY